The 21 T cell receptor beta chains below come from one sample, sequenced in a study of T cells in localized non-small cell lung cancer. TCRdb's copy holds only in-frame clones and misses some; the assay was immunoSEQ multiplex PCR. This table has roughly 1,900 clones, about 27% appearing once. The sequencing here drew on lung tumor tissue, taken before any cancer treatment. These receptors originate from a woman between 35 and 70 years old with stage II squamous cell lung carcinoma.

This clone showed up just a few times. CDR3 sequence (DNA): TGTGCCAGCAGCTTGGGAGGGGACAGCACCTACGAGCAGTACTTC. It translates to CASSLGGDSTYEQYF. The rearrangement joins TRBV11-3 to TRBJ2-7, with D perhaps matching TRBD1 or TRBD2 (7 bases each). Germline V gene sequence: CDR1 SGHNT, CDR2 YENEEA. The CDR3 is 15 residues long. Trimming removed 3 bases from V and 2 bases from J, with 14 bases in between.

By sample fraction, this clone is medium-sized. The chain has TRBV11-3 and TRBJ1-2; the match to TRBD1 covers 7 bases. Unmatched junction bases numbered 3, after V lost 1 base and J lost 4 bases. The V gene's germline CDR1 is SGHNT and CDR2 YENEEA. The CDR3 has 14 amino acids. CDR3 nucleotide sequence: TGTGCCAGCAGCTTAGGACAGGGCGCCTATGGCTACACCTTC. Its translation is CASSLGQGAYGYTF.

The V call is TRBV15, the J call TRBJ2-3; D gene uncertain. The germline V and J ends were trimmed by 0 bases and 2 bases, with 6 bases remaining between them. The CDR3 spans 14 residues. In germline, CDR1 is LNHNV, CDR2 YYDKDF (reference sequence). The CDR3 DNA is TGTGCCACCAGCAGAGAAGAAAACACAGATACGCAGTATTTT. Its protein is CATSREENTDTQYF. Complete variable domain (other parts from reference TRBV15 and TRBJ2-3): DAMVIQNPRYQVTQFGKPVTLSCSQTLNHNVMYWYQQKSSQAPKLLFHYYDKDFNNEADTPDNFQSRRPNTSFCFLDIRSPGLGDTAMYLCATSREENTDTQYFGPGTRLTVL.

This clone is termed medium-sized. The CDR3 sequence is CASSLARSLRERGYTF. CDR3 in DNA: TGTGCCAGCAGCTTGGCCCGTTCCCTTCGGGAGAGGGGCTACACCTTC. The chain couples TRBV11-3 to TRBJ1-2, with D uncertain. With 3 bases removed from V and 8 bases from J, the gap between germline ends came to 22 bases. The CDR3 is 16 amino acids. Germline lookup yields CDR1 SGHNT and CDR2 YENEEA.

V gene TRBV6-8 combines with J gene TRBJ2-2, with D perhaps matching TRBD1 (6 bases). CDR3 size: 19 residues. In germline, CDR1 is MNHGY, CDR2 SAAAGT. V was trimmed by 3 bases and J by 3 bases, leaving 23 bases between them. The CDR3 loop reads CASSYWGHEFRRDTGELFF. The CDR3 DNA sequence: TGTGCCAGCAGTTATTGGGGACATGAGTTCAGACGGGACACCGGGGAGCTGTTTTTT.

The V and J genes are TRBV23-1 and TRBJ1-3, with D possibly matching TRBD1 (5 bases). TRBV23-1 is an ORF, with its function uncertain. The germline V and J ends were trimmed by 6 bases and 2 bases, with 23 bases remaining between them. The CDR3 contains 18 residues. Here the CDR3 DNA reads TGCGCCAGCAGCCAAGGCTCGCAGCCTGAGGGGCCTGGAAACACCATATATTTT. Translation: CASSQGSQPEGPGNTIYF.

The chain combines TRBV11-3 with TRBJ2-7; D unresolved. V dropped 3 bases and J dropped 2 bases, with 11 bases sitting between them. The CDR3 is made up of 14 amino acids. Germline CDR1 is SGHNT and CDR2 is YENEEA. The CDR3 coding sequence is TGTGCCAGCAGCTTTCTAGGCCTTACCTACGAGCAGTACTTC. As protein: CASSFLGLTYEQYF.

This clone showed up just a few times. The chain employs TRBV7-2 and TRBJ1-1, with 7 nucleotides matching TRBD1. V lost 5 bases, J lost 3 bases, and 3 bases stayed unmatched. This CDR3 spans 13 amino acids. CDR1 is SGHTA and CDR2 is FQGNSA in the germline V gene. The CDR3 region is CASSLDRDTEAFF. The DNA of the CDR3 is TGTGCCAGCAGCCTTGACAGGGACACTGAAGCTTTCTTT.

This clone has just a few counts. This sequence joins TRBV10-3 and TRBJ2-7, with TRBD1 matching over 9 bases. The germline V gene encodes CDR1 ENHRY and CDR2 SYGVKD. The CDR3 loop spans 15 amino acids. V lost 2 bases and J lost 4; bases outside the gene matches: 6. The DNA of the CDR3 is TGTGCCATCAGTGAGGGGACAGGGATCGGGTACGAGCAGTACTTC. It encodes CAISEGTGIGYEQYF.

This sequence joins TRBV29-1 and TRBJ2-7, with TRBD1 matching 9 bases. The CDR3 is made up of 13 amino acids. Per the germline V gene, CDR1 is SQVTM and CDR2 is ANQGSEA. J was trimmed by 1 base and V by 3 bases; bases with no gene match: 1. The CDR3 DNA reads TGCAGCGTTGAGACAGGGGGTTCCTACGAGCAGTACTTC. The encoded protein is CSVETGGSYEQYF.

The V call is TRBV11-3, the J call TRBJ1-4; D remains ambiguous. The V end was cut by 1 base, the J end by 8 bases, with 14 bases between. The length of the CDR3 is 15 residues. Per the germline V gene, CDR1 is SGHNT and CDR2 is YENEEA. DNA for the CDR3: TGTGCCAGCAGCTTAGGGCCGGGGATCAACGAAAAACTGTTTTTT. Translating it yields CASSLGPGINEKLFF.

This clone was observed once. This chain links TRBV5-1 with TRBJ1-4; D is perhaps TRBD1 (6 bases). Trimming took 2 bases from V and 5 from J, leaving 10 bases between them. The CDR3 is made up of 14 amino acids. CDR1 and CDR2 from the germline V gene are SGHRS and YFSETQ. This chain's CDR3 is CASSLRTDNEKLFF. The CDR3 DNA sequence: TGCGCCAGCAGCTTACGGACAGACAATGAAAAACTGTTTTTT.

There are a few counts of this clone. The V and J genes are TRBV28 and TRBJ2-1; maybe TRBD2 (5 bases). This CDR3 spans 13 amino acids. CDR1 is MDHEN and CDR2 is SYDVKM in the germline V gene. Deletions cut 5 bases from V and 5 bases from J, with 10 bases between. The CDR3 spells CASSLTTHNEQFF. As DNA, the CDR3 is TGTGCCAGCAGTCTGACTACTCACAATGAGCAGTTCTTC.

The chain links TRBV6-8 to TRBJ2-1; 7 bases align to TRBD1. CDR1 and CDR2 (germline): MNHGY, SAAAGT. The CDR3 is 15 amino acids. V gave up 5 bases and J gave up 6 bases; unmatched junction bases: 10. The CDR3 sequence: CASSGRGLFSNEQFF. CDR3 DNA: TGTGCCAGCAGTGGAAGGGGGCTGTTTAGCAATGAGCAGTTCTTC.

This clone was detected a few times. The chain combines TRBV5-1 with TRBJ2-1, with D perhaps TRBD2 (5 bases). CDR1 SGHRS and CDR2 YFSETQ come from the germline V gene. CDR3 length equals 15 residues. Trimming removed 0 bases at V and 0 bases at J, with 7 bases between. The DNA of the CDR3 is TGCGCCAGCAGCTTGGGGGAGAGCTCCTACAATGAGCAGTTCTTC. It translates to CASSLGESSYNEQFF.

This clone was counted a few times. The chain combines TRBV11-3 with TRBJ2-1; D call uncertain. This CDR3 has 15 residues. CDR1 and CDR2 (germline): SGHNT, YENEEA. Trimming took 5 bases from V and 4 from J, leaving 15 bases between them. CDR3 sequence: CASSQAQDGYNEQFF. CDR3 bases: TGTGCCAGCAGCCAAGCTCAGGACGGGTACAATGAGCAGTTCTTC.

This chain joins TRBV19 and TRBJ2-2; the match to TRBD1 covers 8 bases. CDR1 is LNHDA and CDR2 is SQIVND in the germline V gene (reference sequence). CDR3 size: 14 residues. V dropped 6 bases and J dropped 5; count of bases not matched to a gene: 5. DNA of the CDR3: TGTGCCAGTAGCCAGGACAGGGCGACCGGGGAGCTGTTTTTT. It translates to CASSQDRATGELFF.

The gene calls are TRBV15 and TRBJ2-3; 11 nucleotides agree with TRBD2. The CDR3 loop spans 20 amino acids. The V gene's germline CDR1 is LNHNV and CDR2 YYDKDF (reference sequence). V lost 1 base to trimming and J lost 10 bases; unmatched junction nucleotides: 22. The CDR3 DNA reads as TGTGCCACCAGCAGAGGGACTAGCGGGTTCTTTAACCGGGAGGGTAGGGCGCAGTATTTT. Translation: CATSRGTSGFFNREGRAQYF.

This rearrangement joins TRBV28 to TRBJ2-1, with a possible D match to TRBD1 (5 bases). Trimming took 7 bases from V and 0 from J, leaving 10 bases between them. Germline CDR1 and CDR2: MDHEN and SYDVKM. This CDR3 contains 14 residues. CDR3 residues: CASTTAPSYNEQFF. CDR3 sequence (DNA): TGTGCCAGCACGACAGCTCCCTCCTACAATGAGCAGTTCTTC.

The chain carries TRBV19 and TRBJ2-2, with D uncertain. The length of the CDR3 is 15 residues. V was cut by 3 bases and J by 1 base, with 9 bases left in between. Germline CDR1 reads LNHDA; CDR2 reads SQIVND (reference sequence). The CDR3 loop is CASSIPRRNTGELFF. CDR3 DNA sequence: TGTGCCAGTAGTATCCCGAGACGGAACACCGGGGAGCTGTTTTTT.

The DNA for the CDR3 is TGTGCCAGCAGCTTGCCCGGGAGCTCTGGAAACACCATATATTTT. Its protein product is CASSLPGSSGNTIYF. This sequence joins TRBV11-3 and TRBJ1-3; no clear D gene. The CDR3 runs to 15 residues. The V and J ends lost 3 bases and 0 bases respectively, with 9 bases between them. Germline assignment: CDR1 SGHNT and CDR2 YENEEA. Full variable domain (rest looked up from reference TRBV11-3 and TRBJ1-3): EAGVVQSPRYKIIEKKQPVAFWCNPISGHNTLYWYLQNLGQGPELLIRYENEEAVDDSQLPKDRFSAERLKGVDSTLKIQPAELGDSAVYLCASSLPGSSGNTIYFGEGSWLTVV.